The clone carrying this TCR beta chain showed up just once. The assay was immunoSEQ multiplex PCR, and TCRdb's table has in-frame clones only and misses some. The sample consists of 200,000 to 250,000 clones, more than 70% of them appearing once. The sample comes from a study of blood T cell repertoires in COVID-19. The study assigned cohorts using participant-reported clinical history. After removal of 4 bases from V and 0 bases from J, the junction contained 4 bases not matched to a gene. This CDR3 has 15 residues. Germline loops: CDR1 LNHDA, CDR2 SQIVND (reference sequence). This chain links TRBV19 with TRBJ1-1; 8 bases match TRBD1. The sequencing input was PBMCs or T cells enriched from blood (not recorded which). The clonotype was recovered from a woman in her forties or fifties who had recovered from COVID-19. The CDR3 here is CASSTRQGMNTEAFF. The CDR3 DNA follows: TGTGCCAGTAGTACGCGACAGGGGATGAACACTGAAGCTTTCTTT. Complete variable domain (other parts from reference TRBV19 and TRBJ1-1): DGGITQSPKYLFRKEGQNVTLSCEQNLNHDAMYWYRQDPGQGLRLIYYSQIVNDFQKGDIAEGYSVSREKKESFPLTVTSAQKNPTAFYLCASSTRQGMNTEAFFGQGTRLTVV.